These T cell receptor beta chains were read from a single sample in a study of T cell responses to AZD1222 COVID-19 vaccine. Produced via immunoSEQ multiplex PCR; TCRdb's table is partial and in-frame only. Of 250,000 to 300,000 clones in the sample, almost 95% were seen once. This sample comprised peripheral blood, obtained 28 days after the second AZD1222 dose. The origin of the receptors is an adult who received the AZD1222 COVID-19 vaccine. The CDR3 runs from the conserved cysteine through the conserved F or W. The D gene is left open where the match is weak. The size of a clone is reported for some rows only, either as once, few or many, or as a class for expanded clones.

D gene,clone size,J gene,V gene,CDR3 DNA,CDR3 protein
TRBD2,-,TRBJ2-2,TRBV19,TGTGCCAGTAGTATCCGGGGGGGAGAGAACACCGGGGAGCTGTTTTTT,CASSIRGGENTGELFF
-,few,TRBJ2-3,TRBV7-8,TGTGCCAGCAGCCCAGGACAGAGGGGGGGGACGCAGTATTTT,CASSPGQRGGTQYF
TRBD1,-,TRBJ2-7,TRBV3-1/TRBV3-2,TGTGCCAGCAGCCCTTCGGGACAGATCTACGAGCAGTACTTC,CASSPSGQIYEQYF
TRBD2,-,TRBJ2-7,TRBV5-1,TGCGCCAGCAGCTTGGGATTCGGGGGGGCCGTGGAGCAGTACTTC,CASSLGFGGAVEQYF
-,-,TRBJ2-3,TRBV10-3,TGTGCCATCAGTGAGTCGATGACAGTCAAAAACACAGATACGCAGTATTTT,CAISESMTVKNTDTQYF
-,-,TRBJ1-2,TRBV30,TGTGCCTGGTTGATAGGAGGGAACTATGGCTACACCTTC,CAWLIGGNYGYTF
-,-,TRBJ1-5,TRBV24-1,TGTGCCACCGGGGGAGGGGGATTGGGCAATCAGCCCCAGCATTTT,CATGGGGLGNQPQHF
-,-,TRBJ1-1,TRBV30,TGTGCCTGGAGTACTTCGGGGGTGAGGGCTTTCTTT,CAWSTSGVRAFF
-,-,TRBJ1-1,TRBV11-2,TGTGCCAGCAGCTTCTTTCAGGGTTACACTGAAGCTTTCTTT,CASSFFQGYTEAFF
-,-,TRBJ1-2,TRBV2,TGTGCCAGCACGGGTGAAGTGGTTAACTATGGCTACACCTTC,CASTGEVVNYGYTF
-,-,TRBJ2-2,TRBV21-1,TGTGCCAGCAGCAATGAGGGGGCGAACACCGGGGAGCTGTTTTTT,CASSNEGANTGELFF
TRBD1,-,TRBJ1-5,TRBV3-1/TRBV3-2,TGTGCCAGCAGCCCGGGACAGGCCGATCAGCCCCAGCATTTT,CASSPGQADQPQHF
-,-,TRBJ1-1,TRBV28,TGTGCCAGCAGTTTTGGGGGGCATACGGTGAACACTGAAGCTTTCTTT,CASSFGGHTVNTEAFF
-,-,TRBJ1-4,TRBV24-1,TGTGCCACCAGTGATCCCAGGGGTTCTGGTGAAAAACTGTTTTTT,CATSDPRGSGEKLFF
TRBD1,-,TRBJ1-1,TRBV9,TGTGCCAGCAGCGTAGCTCAGGGGGCGGACACTGAAGCTTTCTTT,CASSVAQGADTEAFF
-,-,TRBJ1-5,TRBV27,TGTGCCAGCAGACCGGGACCCCTAGTAGGGCAGCCCCAGCATTTT,CASRPGPLVGQPQHF
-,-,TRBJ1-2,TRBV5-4,TGTGCCAGCAGCGCAGACAGGATTTATGGCTACACCTTC,CASSADRIYGYTF
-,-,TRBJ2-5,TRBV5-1,TGCGCCAGCAGCTTGGACAGACAAGAGACCCAGTACTTC,CASSLDRQETQYF
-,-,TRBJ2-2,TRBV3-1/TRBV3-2,TGTGCCAGCAGCCGGGTAGCGGCTAGTCTCGCGAACACCGGGGAGCTGTTTTTT,CASSRVAASLANTGELFF
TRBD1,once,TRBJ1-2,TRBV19,TGTGCCAGTAGAATGGACAGGGGAATCGACTATGGCTACACCTTC,CASRMDRGIDYGYTF
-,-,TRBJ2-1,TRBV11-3,TGTGCCAGTAGTAGGGGGTCTACCCTCTACAATGAGCAGTTCTTC,CASSRGSTLYNEQFF
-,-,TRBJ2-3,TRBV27,TGTGCCAGCAGTTCCACTGGACAGTGGCCCGCTAAGACAGATACGCAGTATTTT,CASSSTGQWPAKTDTQYF
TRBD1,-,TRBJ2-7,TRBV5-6,TGTGCCAGCAGCTTGGGGACAGGGGTTTACGAGCAGTACTTC,CASSLGTGVYEQYF
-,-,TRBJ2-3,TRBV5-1,TGCGCCAGCAGCCCCAGTAGGGATACGCAGTATTTT,CASSPSRDTQYF
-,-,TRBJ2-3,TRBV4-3,TGCGCCAGCAGCTTTACCGGGGCGGTAGATACGCAGTATTTT,CASSFTGAVDTQYF
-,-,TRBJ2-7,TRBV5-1,TGCGCCAGCAGCTTGGAAGGGGAAGTCTACGAGCAGTACTTC,CASSLEGEVYEQYF
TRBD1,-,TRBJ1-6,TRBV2,TGTGCCAGCAGACGACCTCGACAGGGGAATTCACCCCTCCACTTT,CASRRPRQGNSPLHF
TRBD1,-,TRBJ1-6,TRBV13,TGTGCCAGCAGCCACAGGGGAAATTCACCCCTCCACTTT,CASSHRGNSPLHF
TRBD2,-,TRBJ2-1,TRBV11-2,TGTGCCAGCAGCTTAGAATTTGGGTTCGGGTTACTAGCGACCTGGCAGGTTAAGTTCTTC,CASSLEFGFGLLATWQVKFF
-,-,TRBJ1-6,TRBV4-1,TGCGCCAGCAGCCAAGGGGGGGGCCTACTCCACTTT,CASSQGGGLLHF
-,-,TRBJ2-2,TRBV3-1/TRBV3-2,TGTGCCAGCAGCCTTAACACCGGGGAGCTGTTTTTT,CASSLNTGELFF
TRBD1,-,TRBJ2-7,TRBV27,TGTGCCAGCCGACAGGGTGGCGAGCAGTACTTC,CASRQGGEQYF
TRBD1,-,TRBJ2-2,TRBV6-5,TGTGCCAGCGGGGGACAGCGCACCGGGGAGCTGTTTTTT,CASGGQRTGELFF
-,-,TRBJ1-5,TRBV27,TGTGCCAGCGGGGATCAGCCCCAGCATTTT,CASGDQPQHF
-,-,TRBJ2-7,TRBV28,TGTGCCAGCAGTTTAATAGCGCGCGAGCAGTACTTC,CASSLIAREQYF
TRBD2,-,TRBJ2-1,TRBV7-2,TGTGCCAGCAGCTCCGGGACTAGCGGGGGAGATGAGCAGTTCTTC,CASSSGTSGGDEQFF
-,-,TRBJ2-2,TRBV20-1,TGCAGTGCTAGTGGACCACTTAAGACCGGGGAGCTGTTTTTT,CSASGPLKTGELFF
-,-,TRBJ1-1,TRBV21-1,TGTGCCAGCAGCAACGACGAGGCAACCGAAGCTTTCTTT,CASSNDEATEAFF
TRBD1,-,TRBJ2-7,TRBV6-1,TGTGCCAGCAGTGAACTTCCCGGGACAGACCCGACCTACGAGCAGTACTTC,CASSELPGTDPTYEQYF